This T cell receptor (beta chain) stems from a study of blood T cell repertoires in COVID-19. Study summary: Italy, Spain and the United States were the sources of the convalescent and acute COVID-19 samples.

Under the authors' procedure: Reference gene primers were amplified, and this amplification served to estimate nucleated cell counts. Sequencing was performed with immunoSEQ multiplex PCR; in TCRdb, only in-frame clones are kept and a portion is missing. V, J and clone size were drawn from that table, and D and trimming were deduced from the DNA. The repertoire includes 70,000 to 95,000 clones, 80% to 90% of them detected once, and about 13% sits in the top ten. Germline CDR1 is MDHEN and CDR2 is SYDVKM. The trim removed 7 bases at V and 8 bases at J, leaving 6 bases unmatched. The CDR3 sequence is 12 residues long.

Sequencing input: peripheral blood. The V gene is TRBV28, the J gene TRBJ1-2, with 8 positions matching TRBD1. The origin of this receptor is a human donor in a cohort sampled during active COVID-19. The CDR3 DNA reads as TGTGCCAGCACAGGGGGCGCGGACGGCTACACCTTC. The encoded protein is CASTGGADGYTF.